This T cell receptor beta chain was observed in a study of cytomegalovirus exposure and HLA in healthy donors. At the level of the study: An early release of data contained about 85 million unique TCRs, which came from HLA-typed donors.

The primer mix had 60 Vbeta and 13 Jbeta primers. The data were produced by immunoSEQ multiplex PCR, yet TCRdb's version contains in-frame clones alone and is incomplete. This table holds 120,000 to 150,000 clones, around 66% found once. Points from the study as a whole: Roughly even sequencing depth across donors was the assumption behind the presence/absence analyses.

This CDR3 has 14 amino acids. Trimming left V 4 bases short and J 5 bases short, with 15 bases between. Germline V gene data show CDR1 as SGHRS and CDR2 as YFSETQ. As to this clone: Its antigen is not known.

This chain joins TRBV5-1 and TRBJ2-5, with D perhaps TRBD2 (5 bases). What was sequenced was PBMCs. The sequence was collected from a woman aged 25 to 45 in good health and CMV-seropositive. The CDR3 bases are TGCGCCAGCAGCCCTACCCCGGGGAGCGAGACCCAGTACTTC. Its protein product is CASSPTPGSETQYF.